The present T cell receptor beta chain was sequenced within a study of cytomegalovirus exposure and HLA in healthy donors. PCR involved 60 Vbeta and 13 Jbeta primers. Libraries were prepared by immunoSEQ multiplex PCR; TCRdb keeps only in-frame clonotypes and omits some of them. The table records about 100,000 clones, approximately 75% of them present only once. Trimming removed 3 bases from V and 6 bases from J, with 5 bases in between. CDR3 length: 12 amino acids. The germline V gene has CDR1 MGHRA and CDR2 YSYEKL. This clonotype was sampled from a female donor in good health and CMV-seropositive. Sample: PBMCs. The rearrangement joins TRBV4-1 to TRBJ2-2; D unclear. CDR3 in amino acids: CASSQRSGELFF. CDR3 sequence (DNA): TGCGCCAGCAGCCAGAGGTCCGGGGAGCTGTTTTTT.